This entry is about one TCR beta chain. This sample is drawn from a study of blood T cells in healthy people across ages. Whenever a sample was processed, at least 6 million PBMCs were isolated. A sample-barcoded 5' primer and a J-beta primer mix were used in a second PCR of about 6 to 12 cycles. Each cDNA was tagged by a template-switch adaptor containing 12 random nucleotides. TCRdb re-called the 5' RACE reads with MiXCR, one entry per CDR3 protein. The table records 800,000 to 900,000 distinct CDR3 sequences, around 62% of them present only once. The sequenced material came from blood. The sequence derives from a man aged 25 to 40 in good health.

The CDR3 here is CASSVQQGGTGELFF. In nucleotides, the CDR3 is TGTGCCAGCAGTGTTCAGCAGGGAGGAACCGGGGAGCTGTTTTTT. This chain uses TRBV2 with TRBJ2-2; weak D call: TRBD2 (6 bases). V shed 4 bases and J shed 5 bases, with 14 bases lying between them. Germline loops: CDR1 SNHLY, CDR2 FYNNEI. This CDR3 has 15 residues.